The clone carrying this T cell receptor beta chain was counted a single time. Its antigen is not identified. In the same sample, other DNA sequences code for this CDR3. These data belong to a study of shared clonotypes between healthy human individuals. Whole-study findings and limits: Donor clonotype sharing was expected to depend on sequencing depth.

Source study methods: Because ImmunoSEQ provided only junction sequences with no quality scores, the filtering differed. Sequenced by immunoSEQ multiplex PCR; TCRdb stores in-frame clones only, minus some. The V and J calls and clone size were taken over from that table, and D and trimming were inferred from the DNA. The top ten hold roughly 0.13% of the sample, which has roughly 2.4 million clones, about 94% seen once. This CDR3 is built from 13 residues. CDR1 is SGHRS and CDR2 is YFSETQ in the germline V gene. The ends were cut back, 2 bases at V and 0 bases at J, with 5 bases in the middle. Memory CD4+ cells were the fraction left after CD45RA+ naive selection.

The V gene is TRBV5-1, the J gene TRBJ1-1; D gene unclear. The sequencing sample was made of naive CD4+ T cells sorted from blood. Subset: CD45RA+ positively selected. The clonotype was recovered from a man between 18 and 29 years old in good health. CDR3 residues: CASSFTLNTEAFF. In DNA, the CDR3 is TGCGCCAGCAGCTTTACACTGAACACTGAAGCTTTCTTT. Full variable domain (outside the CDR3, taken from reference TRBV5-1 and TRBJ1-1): KAGVTQTPRYLIKTRGQQVTLSCSPISGHRSVSWYQQTPGQGLQFLFEYFSETQRNKGNFPGRFSGRQFSNSRSEMNVSTLELGDSALYLCASSFTLNTEAFFGQGTRLTVV.